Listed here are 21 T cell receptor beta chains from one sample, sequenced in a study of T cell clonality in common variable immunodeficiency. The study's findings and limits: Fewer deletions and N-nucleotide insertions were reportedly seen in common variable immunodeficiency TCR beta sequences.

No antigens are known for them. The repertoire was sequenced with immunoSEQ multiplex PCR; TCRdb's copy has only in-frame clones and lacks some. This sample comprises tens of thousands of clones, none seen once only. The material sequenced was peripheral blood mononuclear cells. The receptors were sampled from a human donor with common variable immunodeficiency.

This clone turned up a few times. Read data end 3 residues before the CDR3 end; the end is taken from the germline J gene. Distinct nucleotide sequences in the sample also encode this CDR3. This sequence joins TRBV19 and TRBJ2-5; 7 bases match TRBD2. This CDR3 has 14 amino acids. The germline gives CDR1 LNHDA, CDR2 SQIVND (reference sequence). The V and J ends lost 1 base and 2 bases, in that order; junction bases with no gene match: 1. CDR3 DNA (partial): TGTGCCAGTAGTATAGTGGGGGGGCAAGAGACC. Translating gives CASSIVGGQET. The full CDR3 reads CASSIVGGQETQYF.

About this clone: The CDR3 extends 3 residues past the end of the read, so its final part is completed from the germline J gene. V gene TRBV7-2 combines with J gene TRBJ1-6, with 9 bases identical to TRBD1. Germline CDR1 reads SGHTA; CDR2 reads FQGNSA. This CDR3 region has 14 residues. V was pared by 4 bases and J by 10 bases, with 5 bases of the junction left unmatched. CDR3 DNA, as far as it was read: TGTGCCAGCAGCTCCGGGACAGGGAAGTCACCC. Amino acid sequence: CASSSGTGKSP. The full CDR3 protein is CASSSGTGKSPLHF.

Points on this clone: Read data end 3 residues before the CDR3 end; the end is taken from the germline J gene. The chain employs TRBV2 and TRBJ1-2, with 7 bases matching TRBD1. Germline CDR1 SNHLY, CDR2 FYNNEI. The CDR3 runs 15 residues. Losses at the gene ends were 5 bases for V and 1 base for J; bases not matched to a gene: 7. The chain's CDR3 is CASSTGWDSNYGYTF. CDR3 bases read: TGTGCCAGCAGTACCGGATGGGACAGTAACTATGGC.

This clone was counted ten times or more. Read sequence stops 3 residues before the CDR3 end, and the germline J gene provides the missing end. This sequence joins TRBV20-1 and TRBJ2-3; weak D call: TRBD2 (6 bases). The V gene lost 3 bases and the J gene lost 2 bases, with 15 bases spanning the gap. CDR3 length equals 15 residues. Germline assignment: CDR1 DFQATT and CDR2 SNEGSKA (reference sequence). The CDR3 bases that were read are TGCAGTGCTAGGGGCCCCGGGACTCCCACAGATACG. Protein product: CSARGPGTPTDT. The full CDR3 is CSARGPGTPTDTQYF.

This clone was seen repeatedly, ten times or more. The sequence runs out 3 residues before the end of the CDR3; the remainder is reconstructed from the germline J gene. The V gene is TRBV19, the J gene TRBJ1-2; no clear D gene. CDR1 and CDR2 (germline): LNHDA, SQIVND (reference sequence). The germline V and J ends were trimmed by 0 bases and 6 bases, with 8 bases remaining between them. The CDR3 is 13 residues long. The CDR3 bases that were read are TGTGCCAGTAGTATAGATCTTACAGATGGC. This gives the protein CASSIDLTDG. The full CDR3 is CASSIDLTDGYTF.

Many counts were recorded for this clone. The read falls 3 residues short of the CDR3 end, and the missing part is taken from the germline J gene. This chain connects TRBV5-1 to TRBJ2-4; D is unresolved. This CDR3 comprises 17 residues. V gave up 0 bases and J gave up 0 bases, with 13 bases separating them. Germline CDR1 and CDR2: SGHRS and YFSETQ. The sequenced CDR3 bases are TGCGCCAGCAGCTTGGCCCCAGAAAACCTAGCCAAAAACATT. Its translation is CASSLAPENLAKNI. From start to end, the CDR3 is CASSLAPENLAKNIQYF.

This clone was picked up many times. CDR3 loop: CASSSEANTQYF. The CDR3 bases that were read are TGTGCCAGCAGCTCTGAAGCAAATACG. The chain combines TRBV11-2 with TRBJ2-3; D is unresolved. The sequence runs out 3 residues before the end of the CDR3; the remainder is reconstructed from the germline J gene. CDR1 is SGHAT and CDR2 is FQNNGV in the germline V gene. V was trimmed by 4 bases and J by 7 bases, leaving 9 bases between them. CDR3 length: 12 amino acids. The full variable domain, its missing parts supplied by reference TRBV11-2 and TRBJ2-3, is EAGVAQSPRYKIIEKRQSVAFWCNPISGHATLYWYQQILGQGPKLLIQFQNNGVVDDSQLPKDRFSAERLKGVDSTLKIQPAKLEDSAVYLCASSSEANTQYFGPGTRLTVL.

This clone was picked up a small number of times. Partial CDR3 DNA: TGCGCCAGCAGCATGGGTTGGTTTCGGTCGGACACTGAA. This codes for CASSMGWFRSDTE. The CDR3 in full is CASSMGWFRSDTEAFF. The rearrangement joins TRBV5-1 to TRBJ1-1; unclear D gene. The read is 3 residues too short to cover the CDR3 end, so that end is filled in from the germline J gene. The CDR3 sequence is 16 residues long. Trimming took off 4 bases at V and 3 bases at J, with 19 bases between the two ends. The germline V gene encodes CDR1 SGHRS and CDR2 YFSETQ.

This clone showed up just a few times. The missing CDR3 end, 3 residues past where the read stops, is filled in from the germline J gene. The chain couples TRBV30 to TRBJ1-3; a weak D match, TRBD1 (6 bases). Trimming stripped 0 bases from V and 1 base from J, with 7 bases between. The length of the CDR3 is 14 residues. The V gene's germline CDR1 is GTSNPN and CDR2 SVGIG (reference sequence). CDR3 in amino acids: CAWSVGGSGNTIYF. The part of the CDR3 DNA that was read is TGTGCCTGGAGTGTAGGGGGATCTGGAAACACC.

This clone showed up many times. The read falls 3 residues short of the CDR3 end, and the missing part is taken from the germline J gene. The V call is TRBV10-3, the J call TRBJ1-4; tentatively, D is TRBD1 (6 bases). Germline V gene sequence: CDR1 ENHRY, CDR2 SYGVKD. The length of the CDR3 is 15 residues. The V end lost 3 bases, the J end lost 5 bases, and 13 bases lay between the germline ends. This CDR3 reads CAISERGGRNEKLFF. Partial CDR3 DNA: TGTGCCATCAGTGAAAGGGGGGGAAGAAATGAAAAA.

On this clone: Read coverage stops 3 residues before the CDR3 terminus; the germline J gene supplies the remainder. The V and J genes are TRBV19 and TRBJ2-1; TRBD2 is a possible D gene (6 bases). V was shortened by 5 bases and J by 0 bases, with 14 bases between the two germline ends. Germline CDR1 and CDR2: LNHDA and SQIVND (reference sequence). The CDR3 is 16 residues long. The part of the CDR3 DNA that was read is TGTGCCAGTAGTGCTAGCGCAATAAGCTCCTACAATGAG. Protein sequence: CASSASAISSYNE. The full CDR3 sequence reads CASSASAISSYNEQFF.

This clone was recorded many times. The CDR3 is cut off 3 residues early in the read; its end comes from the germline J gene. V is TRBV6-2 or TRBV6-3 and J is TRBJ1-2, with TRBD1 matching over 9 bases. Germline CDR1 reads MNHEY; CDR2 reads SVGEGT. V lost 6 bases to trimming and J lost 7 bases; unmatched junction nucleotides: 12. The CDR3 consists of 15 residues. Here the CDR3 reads CASSPGTGIQRGYTF. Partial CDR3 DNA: TGTGCCAGCAGCCCCGGGACAGGGATCCAACGTGGC.

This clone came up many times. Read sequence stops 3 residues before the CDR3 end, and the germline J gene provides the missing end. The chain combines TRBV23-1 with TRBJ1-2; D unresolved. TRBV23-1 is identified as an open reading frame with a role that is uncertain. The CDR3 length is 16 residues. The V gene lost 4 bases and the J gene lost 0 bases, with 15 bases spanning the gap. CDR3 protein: CASSPISQATNYGYTF. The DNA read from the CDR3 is TGCGCCAGCAGTCCAATATCCCAGGCAACTAACTATGGC.

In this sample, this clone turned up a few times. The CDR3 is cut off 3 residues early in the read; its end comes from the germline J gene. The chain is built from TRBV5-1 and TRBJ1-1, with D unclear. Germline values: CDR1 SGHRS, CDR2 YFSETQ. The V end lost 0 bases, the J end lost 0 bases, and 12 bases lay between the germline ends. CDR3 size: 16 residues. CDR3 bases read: TGCGCCAGCAGCTTGGGTCCGTATACTGTGAACACTGAA. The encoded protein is CASSLGPYTVNTE. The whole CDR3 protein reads CASSLGPYTVNTEAFF.

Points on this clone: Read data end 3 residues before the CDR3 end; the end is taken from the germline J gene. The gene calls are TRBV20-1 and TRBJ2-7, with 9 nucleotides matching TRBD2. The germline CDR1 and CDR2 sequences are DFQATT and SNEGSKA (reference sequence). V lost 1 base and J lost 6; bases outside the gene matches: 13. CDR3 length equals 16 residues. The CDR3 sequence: CSARGRLAGRVGEQYF. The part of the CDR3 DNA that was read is TGCAGTGCTAGAGGTCGGCTAGCGGGAAGGGTAGGCGAG.

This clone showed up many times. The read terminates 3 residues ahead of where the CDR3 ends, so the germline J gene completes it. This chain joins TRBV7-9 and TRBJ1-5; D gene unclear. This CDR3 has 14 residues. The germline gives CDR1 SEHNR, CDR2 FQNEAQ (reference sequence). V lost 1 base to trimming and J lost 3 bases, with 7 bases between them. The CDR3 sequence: CASSLEQNNQPQHF. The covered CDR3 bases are TGTGCCAGCAGCTTAGAACAGAACAATCAGCCC. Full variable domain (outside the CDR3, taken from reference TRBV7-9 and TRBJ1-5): DTGVSQNPRHKITKRGQNVTFRCDPISEHNRLYWYRQTLGQGPEFLTYFQNEAQLEKSRLLSDRFSAERPKGSFSTLEIQRTEQGDSAMYLCASSLEQNNQPQHFGDGTRLSIL.

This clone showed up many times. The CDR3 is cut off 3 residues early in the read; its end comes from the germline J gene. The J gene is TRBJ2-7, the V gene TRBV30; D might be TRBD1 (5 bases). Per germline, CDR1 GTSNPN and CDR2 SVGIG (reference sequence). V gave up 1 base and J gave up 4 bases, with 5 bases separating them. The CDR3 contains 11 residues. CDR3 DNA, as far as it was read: TGTGCCTGGAGTGAGGGGTACGAG. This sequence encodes CAWSEGYE. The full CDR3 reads CAWSEGYEQYF.

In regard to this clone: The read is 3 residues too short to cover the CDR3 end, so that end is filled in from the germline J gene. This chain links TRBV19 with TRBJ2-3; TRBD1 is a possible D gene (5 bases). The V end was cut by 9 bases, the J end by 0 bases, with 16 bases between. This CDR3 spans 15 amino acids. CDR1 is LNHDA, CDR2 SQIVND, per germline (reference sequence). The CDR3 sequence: CASQRSQGSTDTQYF. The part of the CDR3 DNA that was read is TGTGCCAGCCAGAGGAGCCAGGGTAGCACAGATACG.

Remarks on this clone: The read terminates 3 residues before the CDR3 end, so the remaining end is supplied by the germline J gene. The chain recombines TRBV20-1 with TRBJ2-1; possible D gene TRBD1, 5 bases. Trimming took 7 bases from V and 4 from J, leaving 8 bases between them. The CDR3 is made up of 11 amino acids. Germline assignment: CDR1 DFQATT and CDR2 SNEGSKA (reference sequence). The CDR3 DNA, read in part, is TGCAGTGACAGGCGGTACAATGAG. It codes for CSDRRYNE. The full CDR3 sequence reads CSDRRYNEQFF.

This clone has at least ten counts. The CDR3 bases that were read are TGTGCCAGCAGCTCGGCCGGATGGGGTTCGGGGGACAATGAG. It specifies CASSSAGWGSGDNE. The whole CDR3 protein reads CASSSAGWGSGDNEQFF. The chain links TRBV7-3 to TRBJ2-1; TRBD2 is a possible D gene (6 bases). The CDR3 end is not reached by the read, which stops 3 residues before it; the germline J gene fills it in. Germline-derived CDR1 and CDR2 are SGHTA and FQGTGA. The CDR3 runs 17 residues. Trimming stripped 4 bases from V and 5 bases from J, with 21 bases between.

The CDR3 region is CASSTRQTYGYTF. The sequenced part of the CDR3 DNA is TGTGCCAGTAGTACCCGACAGACCTATGGC. V gene TRBV19 combines with J gene TRBJ1-2, with TRBD1 as a possible D gene (5 bases). Read coverage stops 3 residues before the CDR3 terminus; the germline J gene supplies the remainder. CDR1 is LNHDA and CDR2 is SQIVND in the germline V gene (reference sequence). This CDR3 has 13 amino acids. Trimming pared 4 bases from V and 4 bases from J, leaving 10 bases between.